These T cell receptor beta chains were read from a single sample in a study of cytomegalovirus exposure and HLA in healthy donors. TCRdb's copy holds only in-frame clones and misses some; the assay was immunoSEQ multiplex PCR. The sample records 150,000 or so clones, roughly 79% being singletons. Material for sequencing was PBMCs. These receptors were collected from a man aged 18 to 29 in good health and CMV-seronegative. CDR3s include the opening cysteine and the closing phenylalanine or tryptophan. Each record gives: J gene, clone size, V gene, D gene, CDR3 protein, CDR3 DNA. D genes are given only for firm matches. Rows give clone size only sometimes, using once, few, many, or a class for an expanded clone.

j_call: TRBJ2-3
clone_size: .
v_call: TRBV5-1
d_call: TRBD1
cdr3_aa: CASSLDRGGTDTQYF
cdr3_nt: TGCGCCAGCAGCCTCGACAGGGGCGGCACAGATACGCAGTATTTT

j_call: TRBJ1-6
clone_size: .
v_call: TRBV10-1
d_call: .
cdr3_aa: CAGGGPGYDYNSPLHF
cdr3_nt: TGCGCGGGGGGGGGACCGGGATATGACTATAATTCACCCCTCCACTTT

j_call: TRBJ1-1
clone_size: .
v_call: TRBV10-3
d_call: TRBD1
cdr3_aa: CAISEYYGTGSTEAFF
cdr3_nt: TGTGCCATCAGTGAGTATTACGGGACAGGGAGTACTGAAGCTTTCTTT

j_call: TRBJ2-3
clone_size: .
v_call: TRBV27
d_call: .
cdr3_aa: CASSLAGQNTQYF
cdr3_nt: TGTGCCAGCAGTTTGGCCGGACAGAATACGCAGTATTTT

j_call: TRBJ2-7
clone_size: few
v_call: TRBV9
d_call: TRBD1
cdr3_aa: CASSPGGSYEQYF
cdr3_nt: TGTGCCAGCTCGCCAGGGGGTTCCTACGAGCAGTACTTC

j_call: TRBJ2-5
clone_size: .
v_call: TRBV7-9
d_call: TRBD2
cdr3_aa: CAGSSTLAGGRETQYF
cdr3_nt: TGTGCCGGCAGCTCGACTCTAGCGGGGGGTCGAGAGACCCAGTACTTC

j_call: TRBJ2-5
clone_size: .
v_call: TRBV12-5
d_call: .
cdr3_aa: CASGLQGGETQYF
cdr3_nt: TGTGCTAGTGGTTTGCAGGGTGGAGAGACCCAGTACTTC

j_call: TRBJ2-3
clone_size: .
v_call: TRBV14
d_call: .
cdr3_aa: CASSLRWGRSTDTQYF
cdr3_nt: TGTGCCAGCAGCCTACGGTGGGGGCGCAGCACAGATACGCAGTATTTT

j_call: TRBJ1-2
clone_size: .
v_call: TRBV28
d_call: .
cdr3_aa: CASRSTGNGYTF
cdr3_nt: TGTGCCAGCAGATCAACAGGGAATGGCTACACCTTC

j_call: TRBJ2-1
clone_size: .
v_call: TRBV6-4
d_call: .
cdr3_aa: CASTSQPGSSYNEQFF
cdr3_nt: TGTGCCAGCACCTCCCAGCCGGGGAGCTCCTACAATGAGCAGTTCTTC

j_call: TRBJ2-1
clone_size: .
v_call: TRBV7-7
d_call: TRBD1
cdr3_aa: CASSLGPTGPNEQFF
cdr3_nt: TGTGCTAGCAGCTTAGGCCCGACAGGGCCCAATGAGCAGTTCTTC

j_call: TRBJ2-2
clone_size: once
v_call: TRBV9
d_call: TRBD1
cdr3_aa: CASSEGTGGNTGELFF
cdr3_nt: TGTGCCAGCAGCGAGGGGACAGGGGGAAACACCGGGGAGCTGTTTTTT

j_call: TRBJ2-5
clone_size: once
v_call: TRBV7-9
d_call: TRBD2
cdr3_aa: CASSLPGGGETQYF
cdr3_nt: TGTGCCAGCAGCTTACCGGGGGGGGGTGAGACCCAGTACTTC

j_call: TRBJ2-3
clone_size: once
v_call: TRBV6-6
d_call: .
cdr3_aa: CASSYSGADTQYF
cdr3_nt: TGTGCCAGCAGTTACTCCGGGGCAGATACGCAGTATTTT

j_call: TRBJ2-7
clone_size: .
v_call: TRBV9
d_call: .
cdr3_aa: CASSVEPGSSYEQYF
cdr3_nt: TGTGCCAGCAGCGTAGAACCGGGGAGCTCCTACGAGCAGTACTTC

j_call: TRBJ1-3
clone_size: .
v_call: TRBV4-2
d_call: .
cdr3_aa: CASSPPTGFSGNTIYF
cdr3_nt: TGTGCCAGCAGCCCACCAACGGGTTTCTCTGGAAACACCATATATTTT

j_call: TRBJ2-7
clone_size: .
v_call: TRBV13
d_call: TRBD2
cdr3_aa: CASRFTSGGRNEQYF
cdr3_nt: TGTGCCAGCAGGTTCACTAGCGGGGGGCGCAACGAGCAGTACTTC

j_call: TRBJ2-3
clone_size: .
v_call: TRBV11-3
d_call: .
cdr3_aa: CASSSGASSPGDTQYF
cdr3_nt: TGTGCCAGCAGCTCCGGAGCATCCTCCCCGGGAGATACGCAGTATTTT

j_call: TRBJ2-3
clone_size: .
v_call: TRBV2
d_call: TRBD2
cdr3_aa: CASSEASGGAVDTQYF
cdr3_nt: TGTGCCAGCAGTGAAGCGAGCGGGGGGGCGGTAGATACGCAGTATTTT

j_call: TRBJ2-5
clone_size: .
v_call: TRBV29-1
d_call: TRBD1
cdr3_aa: CSVPQGGETQYF
cdr3_nt: TGCAGCGTCCCACAGGGGGGAGAGACCCAGTACTTC

j_call: TRBJ1-1
clone_size: .
v_call: TRBV19
d_call: TRBD1
cdr3_aa: CASGVGQANTEAFF
cdr3_nt: TGTGCCAGTGGAGTGGGACAGGCGAACACTGAAGCTTTCTTT

j_call: TRBJ2-1
clone_size: .
v_call: TRBV7-6
d_call: .
cdr3_aa: CASSFLGVSSYNEQFF
cdr3_nt: TGTGCCAGCAGCTTCCTAGGGGTTTCCTCCTACAATGAGCAGTTCTTC

j_call: TRBJ2-7
clone_size: once
v_call: TRBV7-2
d_call: .
cdr3_aa: CASSSPGFEQYF
cdr3_nt: TGTGCCAGCAGCTCACCAGGGTTCGAGCAGTACTTC

j_call: TRBJ2-5
clone_size: .
v_call: TRBV4-1
d_call: TRBD2
cdr3_aa: CASSQARLAGGQETQYF
cdr3_nt: TGCGCCAGCAGCCAAGCAAGGCTAGCGGGGGGCCAAGAGACCCAGTACTTC

j_call: TRBJ1-2
clone_size: .
v_call: TRBV5-5
d_call: TRBD1
cdr3_aa: CASSVSATGNYGYTF
cdr3_nt: TGTGCCAGCAGCGTATCGGCGACAGGGAACTATGGCTACACCTTC

j_call: TRBJ1-1
clone_size: .
v_call: TRBV7-9
d_call: .
cdr3_aa: CASSFDLNTEAFF
cdr3_nt: TGTGCCAGCAGCTTTGACTTGAACACTGAAGCTTTCTTT

j_call: TRBJ2-6
clone_size: .
v_call: TRBV6-5
d_call: .
cdr3_aa: CASSYPLSSGANGLTF
cdr3_nt: TGTGCCAGCAGTTACCCCCTAAGCTCTGGGGCCAACGGCCTGACTTTC

j_call: TRBJ2-5
clone_size: .
v_call: TRBV6-5
d_call: .
cdr3_aa: CASSYSLATETQYF
cdr3_nt: TGTGCCAGCAGTTACTCCCTAGCTACAGAGACCCAGTACTTC

j_call: TRBJ1-3
clone_size: .
v_call: TRBV7-2
d_call: .
cdr3_aa: CASSPGAGSGNTIYF
cdr3_nt: TGTGCCAGCAGCCCCGGAGCCGGCTCTGGAAACACCATATATTTT

j_call: TRBJ1-2
clone_size: once
v_call: TRBV9
d_call: TRBD1
cdr3_aa: CASSEGQGIPHGYTF
cdr3_nt: TGTGCCAGCAGCGAGGGACAGGGGATCCCGCATGGCTACACCTTC

j_call: TRBJ1-1
clone_size: .
v_call: TRBV5-1
d_call: .
cdr3_aa: CASSLAEQGRAFF
cdr3_nt: TGCGCCAGCAGCTTGGCTGAGCAGGGGAGAGCTTTCTTT

j_call: TRBJ1-6
clone_size: .
v_call: TRBV27
d_call: TRBD1
cdr3_aa: CASSWTGDSPLHF
cdr3_nt: TGTGCCAGCAGCTGGACAGGGGATTCACCCCTCCACTTT

j_call: TRBJ2-3
clone_size: .
v_call: TRBV28
d_call: TRBD2
cdr3_aa: CASRTRDLTSGGTDTQYF
cdr3_nt: TGTGCCAGCAGGACCCGAGACTTGACTAGCGGAGGCACAGATACGCAGTATTTT

j_call: TRBJ1-1
clone_size: .
v_call: TRBV18
d_call: .
cdr3_aa: CASSPSTALNTEAFF
cdr3_nt: TGTGCCAGCTCACCATCGACAGCGTTGAACACTGAAGCTTTCTTT

j_call: TRBJ1-2
clone_size: .
v_call: TRBV19
d_call: TRBD1
cdr3_aa: CASSTLQGSSNYGYTF
cdr3_nt: TGTGCCAGTAGTACCCTACAGGGGAGCAGTAACTATGGCTACACCTTC

j_call: TRBJ2-6
clone_size: once
v_call: TRBV2
d_call: TRBD1
cdr3_aa: CASNGQGLMGANVLTF
cdr3_nt: TGTGCCAGCAATGGACAGGGCCTGATGGGGGCCAACGTCCTGACTTTC

j_call: TRBJ2-1
clone_size: .
v_call: TRBV7-9
d_call: .
cdr3_aa: CASSGTGDEQFF
cdr3_nt: TGTGCCAGCAGCGGGACGGGGGATGAGCAGTTCTTC

j_call: TRBJ2-3
clone_size: .
v_call: TRBV4-3
d_call: .
cdr3_aa: CASTEQGVPTDTQYF
cdr3_nt: TGCGCCAGCACCGAACAGGGAGTACCCACAGATACGCAGTATTTT

j_call: TRBJ2-2
clone_size: .
v_call: TRBV10-3
d_call: TRBD2
cdr3_aa: CAMSLAGRGELFF
cdr3_nt: TGTGCCATGAGCCTAGCGGGTCGGGGGGAGCTGTTTTTT

j_call: TRBJ2-5
clone_size: .
v_call: TRBV5-1
d_call: TRBD2
cdr3_aa: CASSLATFAGEQETQYF
cdr3_nt: TGCGCCAGCAGCTTGGCCACTTTCGCGGGGGAGCAAGAGACCCAGTACTTC

j_call: TRBJ2-5
clone_size: .
v_call: TRBV6-1
d_call: .
cdr3_aa: CASSGLEQETQYF
cdr3_nt: TGTGCCAGCAGTGGACTCGAGCAAGAGACCCAGTACTTC